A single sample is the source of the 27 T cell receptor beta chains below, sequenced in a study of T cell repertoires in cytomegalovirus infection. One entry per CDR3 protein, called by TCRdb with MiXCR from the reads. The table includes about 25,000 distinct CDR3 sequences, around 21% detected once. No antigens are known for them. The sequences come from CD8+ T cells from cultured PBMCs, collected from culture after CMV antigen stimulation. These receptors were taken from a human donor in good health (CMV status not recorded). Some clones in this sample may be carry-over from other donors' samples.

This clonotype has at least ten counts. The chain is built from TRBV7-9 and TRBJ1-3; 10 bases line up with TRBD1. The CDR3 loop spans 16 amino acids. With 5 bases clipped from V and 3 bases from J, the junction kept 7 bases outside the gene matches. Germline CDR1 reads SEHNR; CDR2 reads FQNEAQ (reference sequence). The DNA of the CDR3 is TGTGCCAGCAGCCCGGGGACAGGGGCTGGTGGAAACACCATATATTTT. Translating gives CASSPGTGAGGNTIYF.

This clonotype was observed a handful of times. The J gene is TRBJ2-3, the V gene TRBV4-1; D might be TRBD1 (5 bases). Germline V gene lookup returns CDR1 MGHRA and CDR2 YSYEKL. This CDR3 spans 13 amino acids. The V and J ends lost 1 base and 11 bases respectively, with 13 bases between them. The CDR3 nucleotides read TGCGCCAGCAGCCAAGTAGCAGACGGACAGCAGTATTTT. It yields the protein CASSQVADGQQYF.

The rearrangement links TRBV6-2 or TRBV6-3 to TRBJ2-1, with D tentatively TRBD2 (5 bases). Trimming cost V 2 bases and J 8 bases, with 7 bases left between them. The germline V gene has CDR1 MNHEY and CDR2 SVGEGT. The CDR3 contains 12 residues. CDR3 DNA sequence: TGTGCCAGCAGTTACCCCGGGGATGAGCAGTTCTTC. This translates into CASSYPGDEQFF.

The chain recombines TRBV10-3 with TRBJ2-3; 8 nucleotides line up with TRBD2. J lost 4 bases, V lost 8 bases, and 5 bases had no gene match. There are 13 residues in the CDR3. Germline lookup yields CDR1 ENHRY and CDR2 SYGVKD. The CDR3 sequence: CAISGGGADTQYF. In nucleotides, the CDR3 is TGTGCCATCTCCGGGGGGGGGGCAGATACGCAGTATTTT.

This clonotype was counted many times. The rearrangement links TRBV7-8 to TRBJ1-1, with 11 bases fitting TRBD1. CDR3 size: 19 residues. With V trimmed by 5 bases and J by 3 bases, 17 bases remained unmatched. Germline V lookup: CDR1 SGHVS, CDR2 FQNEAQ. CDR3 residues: CASSNRDRGRTRSDTEAFF. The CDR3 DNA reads TGTGCCAGCAGCAACCGGGACAGGGGGAGGACAAGGAGCGACACTGAAGCTTTCTTT. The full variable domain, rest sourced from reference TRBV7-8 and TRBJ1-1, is GAGVSQSPRYKVAKRGQDVALRCDPISGHVSLFWYQQALGQGPEFLTYFQNEAQLDKSGLPSDRFFAERPEGSVSTLKIQRTQQEDSAVYLCASSNRDRGRTRSDTEAFFGQGTRLTVV.

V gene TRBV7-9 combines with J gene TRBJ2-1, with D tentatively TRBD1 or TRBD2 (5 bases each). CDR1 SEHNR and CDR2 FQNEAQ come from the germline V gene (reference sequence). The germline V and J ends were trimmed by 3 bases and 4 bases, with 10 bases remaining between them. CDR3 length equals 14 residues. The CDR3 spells CASSFGGAYNEQFF. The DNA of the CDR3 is TGTGCCAGCAGCTTTGGGGGAGCTTACAATGAGCAGTTCTTC.

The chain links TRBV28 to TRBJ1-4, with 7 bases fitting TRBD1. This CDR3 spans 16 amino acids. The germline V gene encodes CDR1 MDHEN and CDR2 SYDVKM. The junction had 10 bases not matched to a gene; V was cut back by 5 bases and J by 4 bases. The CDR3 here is CASSASRGRSNEKLFF. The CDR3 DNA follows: TGTGCCAGCAGTGCCAGCAGGGGGAGAAGTAATGAAAAACTGTTTTTT.

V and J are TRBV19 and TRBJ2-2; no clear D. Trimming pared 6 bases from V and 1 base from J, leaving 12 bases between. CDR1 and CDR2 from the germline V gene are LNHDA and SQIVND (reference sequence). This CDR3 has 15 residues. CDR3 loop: CASSPYAVNTGELFF. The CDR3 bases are TGTGCCAGTAGCCCCTATGCGGTGAACACCGGGGAGCTGTTTTTT.

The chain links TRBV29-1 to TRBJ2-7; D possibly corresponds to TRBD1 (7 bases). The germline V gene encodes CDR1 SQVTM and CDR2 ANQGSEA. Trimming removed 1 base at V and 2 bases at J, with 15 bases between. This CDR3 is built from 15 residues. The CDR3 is CSVEGRGRGAYEQYF. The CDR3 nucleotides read TGCAGCGTTGAAGGGAGGGGGCGAGGGGCCTACGAGCAGTACTTC.

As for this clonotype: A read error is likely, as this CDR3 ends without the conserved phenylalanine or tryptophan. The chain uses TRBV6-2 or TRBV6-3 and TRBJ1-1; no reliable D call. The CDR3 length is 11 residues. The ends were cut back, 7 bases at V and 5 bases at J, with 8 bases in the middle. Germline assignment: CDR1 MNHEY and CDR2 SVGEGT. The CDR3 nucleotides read TGTGCCAGCACCTGGTTTACTGAAGCTTTCTCT. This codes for CASTWFTEAFS.

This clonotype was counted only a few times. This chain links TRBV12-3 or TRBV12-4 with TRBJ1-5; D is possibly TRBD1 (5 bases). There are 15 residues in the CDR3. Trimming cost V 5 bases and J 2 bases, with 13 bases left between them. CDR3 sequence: CASSLHWGGNQPQHF. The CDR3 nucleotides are TGTGCCAGCAGTCTACACTGGGGCGGCAATCAGCCCCAGCATTTT.

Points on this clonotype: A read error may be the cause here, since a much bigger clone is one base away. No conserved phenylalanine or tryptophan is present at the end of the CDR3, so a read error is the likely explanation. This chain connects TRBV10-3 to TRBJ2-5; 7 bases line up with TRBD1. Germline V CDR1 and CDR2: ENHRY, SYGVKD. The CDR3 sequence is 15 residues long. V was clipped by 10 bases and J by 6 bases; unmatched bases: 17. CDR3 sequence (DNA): TGTGCCAGCGGCCGGGACAGCTTGACGGCGCAGACCCAGTACTTG. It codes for CASGRDSLTAQTQYL.

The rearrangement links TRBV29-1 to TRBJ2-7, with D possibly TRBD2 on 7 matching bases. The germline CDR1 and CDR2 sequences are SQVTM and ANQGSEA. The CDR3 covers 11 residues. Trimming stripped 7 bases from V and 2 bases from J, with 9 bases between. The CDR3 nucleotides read TGCAGCGCCGGGGGGCCCTACGAGCAGTACTTC. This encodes CSAGGPYEQYF.

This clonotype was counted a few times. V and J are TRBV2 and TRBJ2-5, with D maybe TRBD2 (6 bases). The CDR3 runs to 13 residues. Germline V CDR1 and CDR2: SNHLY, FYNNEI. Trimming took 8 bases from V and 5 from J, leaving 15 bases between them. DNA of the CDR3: TGTGCCAGCGCAAGGCAGCTAGCGGAGACCCAGTACTTC. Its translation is CASARQLAETQYF.

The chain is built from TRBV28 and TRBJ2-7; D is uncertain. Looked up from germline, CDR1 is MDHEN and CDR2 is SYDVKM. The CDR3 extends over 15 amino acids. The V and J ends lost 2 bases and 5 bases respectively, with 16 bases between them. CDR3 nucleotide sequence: TGTGCCAGCAGTTTACACCCTTCGAGCGCCGACGAGCAGTACTTC. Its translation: CASSLHPSSADEQYF.

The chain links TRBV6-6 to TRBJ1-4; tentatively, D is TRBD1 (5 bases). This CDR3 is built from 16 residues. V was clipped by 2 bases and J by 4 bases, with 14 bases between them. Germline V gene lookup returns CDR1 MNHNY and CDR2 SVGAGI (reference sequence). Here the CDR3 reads CASSYRGTALNEKLFF. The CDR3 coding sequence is TGTGCCAGCAGTTACCGGGGGACCGCGCTTAATGAAAAACTGTTTTTT.

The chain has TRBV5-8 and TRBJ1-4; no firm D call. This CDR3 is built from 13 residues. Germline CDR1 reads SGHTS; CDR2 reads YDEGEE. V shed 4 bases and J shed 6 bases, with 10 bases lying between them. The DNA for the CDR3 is TGTGCCAGCAGCCACCCAACGGATGAAAAACTGTTTTTT. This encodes CASSHPTDEKLFF.

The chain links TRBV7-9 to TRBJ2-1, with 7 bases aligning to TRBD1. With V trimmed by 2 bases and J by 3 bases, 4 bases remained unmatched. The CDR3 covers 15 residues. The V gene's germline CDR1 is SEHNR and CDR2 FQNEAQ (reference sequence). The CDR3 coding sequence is TGTGCCAGCAGCTTAACGCAGGGGGTCTACAATGAGCAGTTCTTC. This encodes CASSLTQGVYNEQFF.

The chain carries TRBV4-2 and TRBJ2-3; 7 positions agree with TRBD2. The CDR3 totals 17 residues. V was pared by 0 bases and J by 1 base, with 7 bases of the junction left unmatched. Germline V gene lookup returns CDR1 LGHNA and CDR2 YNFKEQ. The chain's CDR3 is CASSQDSMGGGTDTQYF. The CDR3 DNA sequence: TGTGCCAGCAGCCAAGATTCTATGGGGGGGGGCACAGATACGCAGTATTTT.

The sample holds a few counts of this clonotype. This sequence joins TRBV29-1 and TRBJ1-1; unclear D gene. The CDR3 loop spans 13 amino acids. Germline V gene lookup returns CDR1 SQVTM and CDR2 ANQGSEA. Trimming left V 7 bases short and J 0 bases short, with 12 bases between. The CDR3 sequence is CSGQINMNTEAFF. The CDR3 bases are TGCAGCGGTCAAATCAATATGAACACTGAAGCTTTCTTT.

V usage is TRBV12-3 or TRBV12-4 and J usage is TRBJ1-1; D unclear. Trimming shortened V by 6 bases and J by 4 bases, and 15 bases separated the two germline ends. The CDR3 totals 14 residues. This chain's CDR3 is CASSPFPLGTEAFF. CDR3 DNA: TGTGCCAGCAGCCCCTTTCCCTTGGGCACTGAAGCTTTCTTT.

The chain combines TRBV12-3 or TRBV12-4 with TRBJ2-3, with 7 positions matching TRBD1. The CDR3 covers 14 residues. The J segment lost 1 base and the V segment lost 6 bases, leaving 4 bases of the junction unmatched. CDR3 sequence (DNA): TGTGCCAGCAGACCCGGGACAGGCACAGATACGCAGTATTTT. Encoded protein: CASRPGTGTDTQYF.

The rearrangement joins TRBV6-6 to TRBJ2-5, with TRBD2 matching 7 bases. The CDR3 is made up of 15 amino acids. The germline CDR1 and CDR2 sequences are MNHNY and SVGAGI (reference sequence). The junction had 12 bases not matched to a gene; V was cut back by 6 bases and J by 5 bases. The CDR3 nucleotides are TGTGCCAGCAGGGGGAGCGGGGCCCCCCGGGAGACCCAGTACTTC. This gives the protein CASRGSGAPRETQYF.

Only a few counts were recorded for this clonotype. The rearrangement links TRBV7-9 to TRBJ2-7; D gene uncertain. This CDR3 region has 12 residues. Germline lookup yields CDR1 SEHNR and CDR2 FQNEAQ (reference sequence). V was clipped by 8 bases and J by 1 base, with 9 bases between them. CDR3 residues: CASAADSYEQYF. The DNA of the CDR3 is TGTGCCAGCGCGGCAGATTCCTACGAGCAGTACTTC.

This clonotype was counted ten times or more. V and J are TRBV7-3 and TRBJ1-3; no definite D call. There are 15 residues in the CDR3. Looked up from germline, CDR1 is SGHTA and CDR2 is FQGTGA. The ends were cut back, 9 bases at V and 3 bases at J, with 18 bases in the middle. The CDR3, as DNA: TGTGCCAGAGGGCCTCAGGTCGGAATTGGAAACACCATATATTTT. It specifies CARGPQVGIGNTIYF. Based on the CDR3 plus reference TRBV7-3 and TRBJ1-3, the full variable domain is GAGVSQTPSNKVTEKGKYVELRCDPISGHTALYWYRQSLGQGPEFLIYFQGTGAADDSGLPNDRFFAVRPEGSVSTLKIQRTERGDSAVYLCARGPQVGIGNTIYFGEGSWLTVV.

The CDR3: CASSQTGRQETQYF. The CDR3 region has the DNA TGTGCCAGCAGCCAAACAGGTCGCCAAGAGACCCAGTACTTC. The rearrangement links TRBV28 to TRBJ2-5, with D possibly being TRBD1 (5 bases). Germline V gene sequence: CDR1 MDHEN, CDR2 SYDVKM. This CDR3 has 14 residues. The ends were cut back, 6 bases at V and 1 base at J, with 12 bases in the middle.

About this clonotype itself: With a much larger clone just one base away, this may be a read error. Written as DNA, the CDR3 is TGTGTCAGCGTCCCAGTATGGGGAGAGACCCAGTACTTC. Encoded protein: CVSVPVWGETQYF. J is TRBJ2-5 and V is TRBV7-2; D is unclear. Germline lookup yields CDR1 SGHTA and CDR2 FQGNSA. This CDR3 spans 13 amino acids.